This T cell receptor (beta chain) was recorded in a study of blood T cell repertoires in COVID-19. Only in-frame clones appear in the TCRdb table, and some are missing; sequencing was by immunoSEQ multiplex PCR. This table holds 360,000 or so clones, around nine tenths found once. Everyone who took part was roughly 18 to 89 years old, and they came from 20 to 25 US areas. Participants' own reports of clinical history determined their cohort assignment. The TCR originated in a woman in her 30s who had been exposed to COVID-19. Sequencing used PBMCs or T cells enriched from blood (not recorded which).

CDR3 coding DNA: TGTGCCAGCACCCGGGACAGGGTTCGCACAGATACGCAGTATTTT. Translating it yields CASTRDRVRTDTQYF. This rearrangement joins TRBV2 to TRBJ2-3, with 9 positions matching TRBD1. Germline assignment: CDR1 SNHLY and CDR2 FYNNEI. Unmatched junction bases numbered 6, after V lost 7 bases and J lost 1 base. CDR3 length: 15 amino acids.